This T cell receptor (beta chain) was obtained from a study of patients and donors after allogeneic stem cell transplantation. This clonotype showed up just a few times. TCRdb re-called the RT-PCR reads with MiXCR, one entry per CDR3 protein. Found here are roughly 30,000 distinct CDR3 sequences, 6.5% to 7% of them singletons; the top ten hold just under 35%. Trimming took 3 bases from V and 4 from J; bases not matched to a gene: 7. The germline CDR1 and CDR2 sequences are SGDLS and YYNGEE. This CDR3 is 16 amino acids long. Sample: blood, either unsorted or a sorted T cell fraction (not recorded which). The chain carries TRBV9 and TRBJ2-3, with 11 positions matching TRBD2. The origin of this receptor is a human donor who was either an allogeneic HSCT recipient or a stem cell or donor lymphocyte infusion donor (not recorded which). It is not recorded whose cells these are; they may come from a transplant donor. The CDR3: CASSGTSGSFSDTQYF. CDR3 nucleotides: TGTGCCAGCAGCGGAACTAGCGGGAGTTTCTCAGATACGCAGTATTTT. Together with reference TRBV9 and TRBJ2-3, the CDR3 gives the full variable domain: DSGVTQTPKHLITATGQRVTLRCSPRSGDLSVYWYQQSLDQGLQFLIQYYNGEERAKGNILERFSAQQFPDLHSELNLSSLELGDSALYFCASSGTSGSFSDTQYFGPGTRLTVL.